A selection of T cell receptor beta chains follows, all from one sample in a study of cytomegalovirus exposure and HLA in healthy donors. TCRdb's table, derived via immunoSEQ multiplex PCR, lists solely in-frame clones and lacks some. The sample has 180,000 or so clones, 60% to 80% seen once. Sequencing was performed on PBMCs. The origin of the receptors is a middle-aged man in good health and CMV-seropositive. Both conserved end residues are part of each CDR3. Each record gives: V gene, J gene, CDR3 protein.

v_gene: TRBV5-6; j_gene: TRBJ2-3; CDR3aa: CASSVTDTDTQYF
v_gene: TRBV6-5; j_gene: TRBJ2-3; CDR3aa: CATIKQGGTDTQYF
v_gene: TRBV9; j_gene: TRBJ1-4; CDR3aa: CASSTSGGRTNEKLFF
v_gene: TRBV16; j_gene: TRBJ2-1; CDR3aa: CASSQSGSYNEQFF
v_gene: TRBV29-1; j_gene: TRBJ1-1; CDR3aa: CSVEDRGREYTEAFF
v_gene: TRBV6-5; j_gene: TRBJ1-4; CDR3aa: CASSYSGALMYEKLFF
v_gene: TRBV14; j_gene: TRBJ2-2; CDR3aa: CASSAVGRTGELFF
v_gene: TRBV5-1; j_gene: TRBJ2-1; CDR3aa: CASSLDLGSYNEQFF
v_gene: TRBV7-6; j_gene: TRBJ2-5; CDR3aa: CASSPVYQETQYF
v_gene: TRBV5-1; j_gene: TRBJ1-6; CDR3aa: CASSRDRPESPLHF
v_gene: TRBV7-3; j_gene: TRBJ1-1; CDR3aa: CASSLGGPGQVAPTEAFF
v_gene: TRBV5-1; j_gene: TRBJ2-7; CDR3aa: CASSPDPGTGAYEQYF
v_gene: TRBV5-5; j_gene: TRBJ1-5; CDR3aa: CASSLVAGYQPQHF
v_gene: TRBV7-2; j_gene: TRBJ1-5; CDR3aa: CASSYRTGDSNQPQHF
v_gene: TRBV28; j_gene: TRBJ1-4; CDR3aa: CASSFRQVNEKLFF
v_gene: TRBV7-2; j_gene: TRBJ1-5; CDR3aa: CASSIGTGAGNQPQHF
v_gene: TRBV4-1; j_gene: TRBJ1-2; CDR3aa: CASSQGVGRELVYGYTF
v_gene: TRBV9; j_gene: TRBJ2-7; CDR3aa: CASSSQGASYEQYF
v_gene: TRBV28; j_gene: TRBJ2-1; CDR3aa: CATTRLALSYNEQFF
v_gene: TRBV28; j_gene: TRBJ2-1; CDR3aa: CASWAFTGYEQFF
v_gene: TRBV10-3; j_gene: TRBJ1-6; CDR3aa: CAISDSRGNSPLHF
v_gene: TRBV28; j_gene: TRBJ1-2; CDR3aa: CASAGAGNYGYTF
v_gene: TRBV5-4; j_gene: TRBJ2-6; CDR3aa: CASSLGSPRGGFGANVLTF
v_gene: TRBV18; j_gene: TRBJ1-1; CDR3aa: CASSPQTGLNTEAFF
v_gene: TRBV5-1; j_gene: NA; CDR3aa: CASSYPGQGYEQYF
v_gene: TRBV7-9; j_gene: TRBJ1-3; CDR3aa: CASSSPTGSGNTIYF
v_gene: TRBV28; j_gene: TRBJ1-6; CDR3aa: CASSSVRGPDNSPLHF
v_gene: TRBV19; j_gene: TRBJ1-4; CDR3aa: CASSTRSTNEKLFF